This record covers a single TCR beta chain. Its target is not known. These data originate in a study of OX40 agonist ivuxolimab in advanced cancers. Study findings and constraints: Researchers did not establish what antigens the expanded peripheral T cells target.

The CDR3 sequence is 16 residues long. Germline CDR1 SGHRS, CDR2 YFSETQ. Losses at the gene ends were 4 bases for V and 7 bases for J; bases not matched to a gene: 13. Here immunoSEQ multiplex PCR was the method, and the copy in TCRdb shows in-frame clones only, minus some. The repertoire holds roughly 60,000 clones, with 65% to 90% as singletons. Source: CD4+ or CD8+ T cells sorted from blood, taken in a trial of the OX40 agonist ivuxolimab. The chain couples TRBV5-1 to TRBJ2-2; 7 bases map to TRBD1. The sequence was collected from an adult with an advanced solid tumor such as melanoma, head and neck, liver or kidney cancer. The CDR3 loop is CASSPWTGALDGELFF. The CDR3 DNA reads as TGCGCCAGCAGCCCGTGGACAGGCGCTCTGGACGGGGAGCTGTTTTTT.